Listed below are T cell receptor beta chains from one sample, sequenced in a study of glioma-infiltrating T cells. Each CDR3 protein gets one entry after TCRdb re-called the multiplex PCR reads with MiXCR. The sample lists 150,000 to 200,000 distinct CDR3 sequences; more than 35% were seen once. Sequencing was done on a sample of glioma tissue, nonneoplastic brain tissue, or PBMCs (not recorded which). The source of these receptors is a human donor with low-grade glioma or glioblastoma, undergoing nonglioma brain surgery, or in good health (not recorded which). The CDR3 runs from the conserved cysteine through the conserved F or W. D genes are given only for firm matches. Where a row states a size, it is once, few, many or the class of an expanded clone; other rows omit it.

D	V	J	size	length	CDR3	DNA
NA	TRBV14	TRBJ2-5	NA	16	CASSQYAEEVHETQYF	TGTGCCAGCAGCCAATATGCGGAAGAGGTTCACGAGACCCAGTACTTC
NA	TRBV5-1	TRBJ2-1	NA	13	CASSPVDHNEQFF	TGCGCCAGCAGCCCTGTGGATCACAATGAGCAGTTCTTC
NA	TRBV3-1	TRBJ1-2	NA	13	CASSQEGSYGYTF	TGTGCCAGCAGCCAAGAGGGGTCCTATGGCTACACCTTC
NA	TRBV14	TRBJ2-4	once	14	CASSRLVDGNIKYF	TGTGCCAGCAGCCGACTAGTTGACGGAAACATTAAGTACTTC
NA	TRBV4-1	TRBJ2-5	NA	16	CASSPAWGDVRETQYF	TGCGCCAGCAGCCCCGCGTGGGGGGATGTACGAGAGACCCAGTACTTC
TRBD1	TRBV2	TRBJ1-1	NA	12	CARSVGQAKASF	TGTGCCAGAAGTGTCGGACAGGCTAAGGCTTCCTTT
NA	TRBV7-6	TRBJ1-6	many	13	CASSSDRNSPLHF	TGTGCCAGCAGTTCAGACAGAAATTCACCCCTCCACTTT
TRBD2	TRBV20-1	TRBJ2-1	NA	17	CSAGEVSGRYSYNEEFF	TGCAGTGCTGGGGAGGTTAGCGGGAGGTACTCCTACAATGAGGAGTTCTTC
NA	TRBV28	TRBJ1-2	many	12	CASSLYGSGYTF	TGTGCCAGCAGTTTATACGGGAGTGGCTACACCTTC
NA	TRBV5-4	TRBJ2-7	many	15	CASTISPGATHEQYF	TGTGCCAGCACCATAAGCCCGGGTGCAACCCACGAGCAGTACTTC
NA	TRBV7-2	TRBJ2-3	many	15	CASSSQGLSTDTQYF	TGTGCCAGCAGCTCACAGGGCCTCAGCACAGATACGCAGTATTTT
TRBD1	TRBV18	TRBJ1-1	few	13	CASSPTGQGEAFF	TGTGCCAGCTCACCGACAGGGCAGGGTGAAGCTTTCTTT
TRBD1	TRBV6-2/TRBV6-3	TRBJ2-1	NA	14	CASSWGQDYNKQFF	TGTGCCAGCAGCTGGGGACAGGACTACAATAAGCAGTTCTTC
NA	TRBV29-1	TRBJ1-5	NA	13	CSVEVLQGQPQHF	TGCAGCGTTGAAGTCTTACAGGGCCAGCCCCAGCATTTT
TRBD1	TRBV27	TRBJ2-3	NA	14	CASRPDRPTDTQYF	TGTGCCAGCAGACCGGACAGGCCCACAGATACGCAGTATTTT
NA	TRBV5-4	TRBJ1-1	NA	15	CASSLDPGLNTEAFF	TGTGCCAGCAGCCTGGACCCAGGGCTGAACACTGAAGCTTTCTTT
NA	TRBV19	TRBJ2-7	many	13	CASSLGRSYEQYF	TGTGCCAGTAGTTTGGGACGAAGCTACGAGCAGTACTTC
NA	TRBV5-1	TRBJ2-3	NA	14	CASSHYMSTDTQYF	TGCGCCAGCAGCCACTACATGAGCACAGATACGCAGTATTTT
NA	TRBV3-1	TRBJ1-3	NA	16	CASRHVPQLAGNTIYF	TGTGCCAGCCGCCACGTCCCACAACTGGCTGGAAACACCATATATTTT
NA	TRBV20-1	TRBJ1-2	many	13	CSASPGAVGGYTF	TGCAGTGCTTCCCCCGGGGCAGTAGGTGGCTACACCTTC
NA	TRBV19	TRBJ2-7	NA	13	CASSTPSSYEQYF	TGTGCCAGTAGTACACCGAGCTCCTACGAGCAGTACTTC
TRBD2	TRBV4-2	TRBJ2-3	many	14	CASSLLAGRDTQYF	TGTGCCAGCAGCCTCTTAGCGGGACGAGATACGCAGTATTTT
NA	TRBV20-1	TRBJ2-1	NA	10	CSAVGEVHFF	TGCAGTGCCGTAGGCGAAGTGCACTTCTTC
NA	TRBV19	TRBJ2-7	many	14	CASAPQASIYEQYF	TGTGCCAGCGCCCCACAAGCGTCGATCTACGAGCAGTACTTC
TRBD2	TRBV7-3	TRBJ2-7	NA	23	CASSFYTCSAQPPTSGNGDEQYF	TGTGCCAGCAGCTTCTACACCTGCAGTGCTCAGCCCCCGACTAGCGGGAACGGGGACGAGCAGTACTTC
NA	TRBV29-1	TRBJ1-2	NA	13	CSVEKTDRVGYTF	TGCAGCGTTGAAAAGACAGATCGTGTTGGCTACACCTTC
NA	TRBV20-1	TRBJ2-6	many	16	CSARAGVRSGANVLTF	TGCAGTGCTAGGGCAGGGGTTCGATCTGGGGCCAACGTCCTGACTTTC
TRBD2	TRBV5-4	TRBJ2-1	NA	16	CASSPGLAASRNEQFF	TGTGCCAGCAGCCCGGGACTAGCGGCTTCACGGAATGAGCAGTTCTTC
NA	TRBV28	TRBJ2-7	many	13	CASSVTGPYEQYF	TGTGCCAGCAGTGTGACGGGACCCTACGAGCAGTACTTC
NA	TRBV6-1	TRBJ2-7	NA	17	CASCFPKYGTITYEQYF	TGTGCCAGCTGCTTTCCTAAGTATGGGACGATTACCTACGAGCAGTACTTC
NA	TRBV2	TRBJ1-3	once	15	CASSELLAGGNTIYF	TGTGCCAGCAGTGAATTGCTAGCGGGAGGAAACACCATATATTTT
NA	TRBV11-2	TRBJ2-2	NA	14	CASSRDGITGELFF	TGTGCCAGCAGCCGGGACGGTATCACCGGGGAGCTGTTTTTT